This T cell receptor (beta chain) is from a study of T cells after yellow fever vaccination. Study outcomes and limitations: CD4 and CD8 compartments shared a small share of clonotypes. Researchers cautioned that FACS-sorted repertoires could harbor abundant clonotypes contaminating from the bulk population.

5'RACE template switching added a universal primer site and UMIs to TCR cDNA. TCRdb reprocessed the 5' RACE reads with MiXCR, giving one entry per CDR3 protein. The table shows about 580,000 distinct CDR3 sequences, with around 16% occurring only once. With respect to this clonotype: Antigen: not known.

This TCR derives from a man between 18 and 29 years old who received the YFV17D yellow fever vaccine. The sequencing used PBMCs, collected 5 days after the first yellow fever vaccination.

The CDR3 nucleotides are TGTGCCAGCAGCCAAGATAGCGGCTCGGGGGAGCTGTTTTTT. Protein product: CASSQDSGSGELFF. The chain employs TRBV3-1 and TRBJ2-2; the D gene is possibly TRBD2 (6 bases). Per the germline V gene, CDR1 is LGHDT and CDR2 is YNNKEL (reference sequence). This CDR3 contains 14 residues. V lost 0 bases to trimming and J lost 8 bases, with 10 bases between them.